The next 25 T cell receptor beta chains were all read from a single sample in a study of CD8+CD57+ T cells in acquired aplastic anemia. Genomic DNA provided the template from which TCR beta VDJ and CDR3 profiles were obtained. TCRdb recomputed calls from the reads with MiXCR, one row per CDR3 protein. The table lists about 210,000 distinct CDR3 sequences, around 63% of them singletons. Sequenced material: sorted CD4+, CD8+, or CD8+CD57+ T cells (not recorded which) from PBMCs. Receptor source: a human donor in good health.

The chain carries TRBV13 and TRBJ2-7, with 12 nucleotides matching TRBD2. The V and J ends lost 5 bases and 3 bases, in that order; junction bases with no gene match: 2. Germline V lookup: CDR1 PRHDT, CDR2 FYEKMQ (reference sequence). The CDR3 loop spans 14 amino acids. The CDR3 DNA is TGTGCCAGCAGCCAACTAGCGGGGGGCTACGAGCAGTACTTC. This codes for CASSQLAGGYEQYF.

In this sample, this clonotype turned up once. The chain employs TRBV19 and TRBJ1-4, with TRBD1 matching 11 bases. CDR1 LNHDA and CDR2 SQIVND come from the germline V gene (reference sequence). V dropped 5 bases and J dropped 5; count of bases not matched to a gene: 7. The CDR3 is 16 amino acids. CDR3 sequence reads: CASSWTGGRSNEKLFF. The CDR3, as DNA: TGTGCCAGTAGTTGGACAGGGGGCAGGTCGAATGAAAAACTGTTTTTT.

This clonotype showed up just once. The V call is TRBV12-3 or TRBV12-4, the J call TRBJ2-5; 8 bases fit TRBD2. The CDR3 contains 15 residues. The ends lost 3 bases at V and 5 bases at J; junction bases unmatched: 8. CDR3 nucleotide sequence: TGTGCCAGCAGTTTTGGCGGACTAGCAGCGGAGACCCAGTACTTC. Translating it yields CASSFGGLAAETQYF.

This clonotype has just a few counts. The V call is TRBV29-1, the J call TRBJ2-1; D remains unclear. The CDR3 runs to 14 residues. V lost 3 bases to trimming and J lost 0 bases, with 9 bases between them. Germline CDR1 SQVTM, CDR2 ANQGSEA. CDR3: CSVDGQSSYNEQFF. The CDR3 DNA is TGCAGCGTTGATGGTCAGAGCTCCTACAATGAGCAGTTCTTC.

CDR3 bases: TGTGCCATCAGTGATTCCCAGGGTTCAGGTCAGCCCCAGCATTTT. It yields the protein CAISDSQGSGQPQHF. The chain has TRBV10-3 and TRBJ1-5; TRBD1 is a possible D gene (5 bases). CDR1 is ENHRY, CDR2 SYGVKD, per germline. This CDR3 has 15 amino acids. The V end was cut by 3 bases, the J end by 6 bases, with 15 bases between.

This clonotype was seen at least ten times. The chain recombines TRBV7-6 with TRBJ1-5, with 9 bases identical to TRBD1. The CDR3 has 14 amino acids. The germline gives CDR1 SGHVS, CDR2 FNYEAQ. The J segment lost 4 bases and the V segment lost 5 bases, leaving 3 bases of the junction unmatched. CDR3 amino acids: CASSPGTGNQPQHF. CDR3 nucleotides: TGTGCCAGCAGCCCAGGGACAGGGAATCAGCCCCAGCATTTT.

The chain is built from TRBV19 and TRBJ2-7, with D uncertain. The CDR3 has 15 amino acids. The germline CDR1 and CDR2 sequences are LNHDA and SQIVND (reference sequence). Trimming removed 0 bases at V and 0 bases at J, with 9 bases between. This chain's CDR3 is CASSIEVGSSYEQYF. The CDR3 nucleotides are TGTGCCAGTAGTATAGAGGTGGGCAGCTCCTACGAGCAGTACTTC.

This clonotype was recorded many times. The gene calls are TRBV12-3 or TRBV12-4 and TRBJ2-7; no clear D gene. The CDR3 has 10 residues. The V end was cut by 8 bases, the J end by 6 bases, with 8 bases between. CDR3 sequence: CASGNLEQYF. In DNA, the CDR3 is TGTGCCAGCGGGAACCTCGAGCAGTACTTC.

The sample holds many counts of this clonotype. The V call is TRBV20-1, the J call TRBJ2-3, with D perhaps matching TRBD2 (6 bases). Per germline, CDR1 DFQATT and CDR2 SNEGSKA (reference sequence). V lost 5 bases to trimming and J lost 3 bases, with 15 bases between them. The CDR3 contains 14 residues. CDR3 loop: CSADGGTFTDTQYF. The DNA for the CDR3 is TGCAGTGCTGACGGAGGGACTTTTACAGATACGCAGTATTTT.

This chain joins TRBV20-1 and TRBJ2-5; D is possibly TRBD1 (5 bases). V lost 3 bases and J 4 bases, leaving 9 bases between the germline ends. This CDR3 is built from 12 residues. The germline V gene encodes CDR1 DFQATT and CDR2 SNEGSKA (reference sequence). CDR3 coding DNA: TGCAGTGCTAGTCAGGGTTTAGAGACCCAGTACTTC. Translating gives CSASQGLETQYF.

This clonotype was counted a single time. This chain joins TRBV6-6 and TRBJ2-7, with D perhaps matching TRBD1 (8 bases). This CDR3 contains 15 residues. Between the trimmed V and J ends, which lost 6 bases and 7 bases, there was a span of 22 bases. The germline V gene encodes CDR1 MNHNY and CDR2 SVGAGI (reference sequence). The CDR3 sequence is CASRDGRQGAWEQYF. The CDR3 DNA is TGTGCCAGCAGGGACGGGAGGCAGGGGGCCTGGGAGCAGTACTTC.

In its sample, this clonotype was seen many times. V and J are TRBV27 and TRBJ2-5; 14 bases are shared with TRBD2. The V and J ends lost 4 bases and 7 bases, in that order; junction bases with no gene match: 11. The germline V gene encodes CDR1 MNHEY and CDR2 SMNVEV (reference sequence). This CDR3 is 17 amino acids long. Here the CDR3 reads CASSSGLAGVRLGTQYF. CDR3 bases: TGTGCCAGCAGTTCGGGACTAGCGGGAGTCCGGTTGGGGACCCAGTACTTC.

This clonotype has a single count. The chain employs TRBV19 and TRBJ2-5, with a tentative D call TRBD2 (6 bases). V gave up 4 bases and J gave up 4 bases, with 13 bases separating them. Germline V gene data show CDR1 as LNHDA and CDR2 as SQIVND (reference sequence). The CDR3 totals 14 residues. CDR3: CASSTGLGRETQYF. The CDR3 coding sequence is TGTGCCAGTAGTACGGGACTCGGGAGAGAGACCCAGTACTTC.

The chain is built from TRBV12-3 or TRBV12-4 and TRBJ1-2; 7 bases align to TRBD1. This CDR3 contains 13 residues. V trimming: 5 bases; J trimming: 5 bases; junction bases outside the gene matches: 5. The CDR3 here is CASSPDRVYGYTF. CDR3 DNA sequence: TGTGCCAGCAGTCCAGACAGGGTTTATGGCTACACCTTC.

The chain is built from TRBV24-1 and TRBJ1-2; possibly TRBD1 for D (5 bases). This CDR3 spans 16 amino acids. Germline V gene sequence: CDR1 KGHDR, CDR2 SFDVKD. V was cut by 3 bases and J by 8 bases, with 21 bases left in between. The CDR3: CATSDPVDVGVGGYTF. DNA for the CDR3: TGTGCCACCAGTGATCCGGTGGATGTAGGGGTAGGGGGCTACACCTTC.

The chain joins TRBV9 to TRBJ1-2, with 8 positions matching TRBD1. Germline V gene data show CDR1 as SGDLS and CDR2 as YYNGEE. There are 14 residues in the CDR3. Trimming removed 7 bases from V and 2 bases from J; junction bases left unmatched: 7. The CDR3 reads CASSGTGENYGYTF. CDR3 coding DNA: TGTGCCAGCTCCGGGACAGGAGAGAACTATGGCTACACCTTC.

The table lists this clonotype with a few counts. The chain has TRBV5-5 and TRBJ2-1; possible D gene TRBD1, 6 bases. Trimming left V 4 bases short and J 2 bases short, with 10 bases between. The CDR3 spans 14 residues. The germline gives CDR1 SGHKS, CDR2 YYEKEE (reference sequence). CDR3: CASSLQGTYNEQFF. The CDR3 DNA reads TGTGCCAGCAGCCTACAGGGTACCTACAATGAGCAGTTCTTC.

This clonotype was seen once. Just one base apart from a much larger clone, this may be a read error. The chain has TRBV5-5 and TRBJ1-2; D call uncertain. Germline assignment: CDR1 SGHKS and CDR2 YYEKEE (reference sequence). Deletions cut 3 bases from V and 4 bases from J, with 16 bases between. This CDR3 spans 15 amino acids. CDR3 protein: CASSSDPQPLYGYTF. CDR3 bases: TGTGCCAGCAGCTCAGACCCCCAACCCCTCTATGGCTACACCTTC.

J is TRBJ2-3 and V is TRBV7-9; D unresolved. The CDR3 runs 14 residues. Trimming removed 4 bases at V and 2 bases at J, with 10 bases between. In germline, CDR1 is SEHNR, CDR2 FQNEAQ (reference sequence). The CDR3 region is CASSSGYNTDTQYF. The CDR3 region has the DNA TGTGCCAGCAGCTCGGGCTACAACACAGATACGCAGTATTTT.

V usage is TRBV6-5 and J usage is TRBJ2-2, with TRBD2 matching 12 bases. Germline lookup yields CDR1 MNHEY and CDR2 SVGAGI. The CDR3 is 15 amino acids. The J segment lost 8 bases and the V segment lost 4 bases, leaving 5 bases of the junction unmatched. As DNA, the CDR3 is TGTGCCAGCAGTTTACGGACTAGCGGGATTGGGGAGCTGTTTTTT. Its translation: CASSLRTSGIGELFF.

The chain uses TRBV6-6 and TRBJ2-7; no reliable D call. The CDR3 contains 11 residues. Germline V gene data show CDR1 as MNHNY and CDR2 as SVGAGI (reference sequence). Trimming shortened V by 6 bases and J by 3 bases, and 6 bases separated the two germline ends. The DNA for the CDR3 is TGTGCCAGCAGCCAGGACTACGAGCAGTACTTC. Encoded protein: CASSQDYEQYF.

This clonotype was detected ten times or more. This sequence joins TRBV27 and TRBJ2-1; D remains ambiguous. CDR1 is MNHEY and CDR2 is SMNVEV in the germline V gene (reference sequence). V was cut by 6 bases and J by 5 bases, with 14 bases left in between. This CDR3 has 14 residues. CDR3 residues: CASRDHSSHNEQFF. The CDR3 nucleotides read TGTGCCAGCAGGGACCACAGTTCACACAATGAGCAGTTCTTC.

V usage is TRBV24-1 and J usage is TRBJ2-1; D might be TRBD1 (5 bases). Germline values: CDR1 KGHDR, CDR2 SFDVKD. Trimming removed 5 bases at V and 0 bases at J, with 13 bases between. The CDR3 has 16 residues. CDR3 loop: CATSGGNQSSYNEQFF. The CDR3 DNA follows: TGTGCCACCAGTGGGGGCAATCAGAGCTCCTACAATGAGCAGTTCTTC.

In its sample, this clonotype was seen a few times. This rearrangement joins TRBV10-3 to TRBJ1-5, with D hard to call. Trimming removed 4 bases from V and 4 bases from J, with 11 bases in between. The CDR3 extends over 14 amino acids. CDR1 and CDR2 (germline): ENHRY, SYGVKD. The CDR3 reads CAISVEPTNQPQHF. The CDR3 DNA sequence: TGTGCCATCAGTGTGGAACCGACAAATCAGCCCCAGCATTTT.

The rearrangement uses TRBV2 and TRBJ2-3, with 13 positions matching TRBD2. Trimming cost V 4 bases and J 2 bases; bases outside gene matches: 9. The CDR3 is 18 residues long. Germline V gene lookup returns CDR1 SNHLY and CDR2 FYNNEI. The DNA of the CDR3 is TGTGCCAGCAGTGCAAATGAGACTAGCGGGGGGACCACAGATACGCAGTATTTT. Protein product: CASSANETSGGTTDTQYF.